Each of the 30 T cell receptor beta chains below was sequenced from the same sample in a study of early T cells in non-severe SARS-CoV-2 infection (dated by TCRdb to the early 2020s). Library prep was done by 5' RACE. TCRdb lists the instrument as NextSeq 500. TCRdb itself trimmed the public reads at Q25 with fastp, ran MiXCR and retained productive beta chains. For every CDR3 protein sequence, its rows merge into one entry that carries the most common genes and DNA. The table for this sample lists roughly 63,000 distinct CDR3 sequences; more than 10% of them were counted only once. The ten largest account for over 1% of the sample. Sequenced here: whole blood, sampled at baseline. These receptors all stem from an adult who was a healthcare worker with PCR-confirmed SARS-CoV-2 infection or an uninfected control (not recorded which). The donor label of this sample is uncertain.

There are a few counts of this clonotype. In nucleotides, the CDR3 is TGTGCCAGTAGACGACGGGAGACCCAGTACTTC. Protein product: CASRRRETQYF. The rearrangement uses TRBV19 and TRBJ2-5; no clear D. Germline V gene sequence: CDR1 LNHDA, CDR2 SQIVND (reference sequence). The CDR3 has 11 amino acids. V was shortened by 6 bases and J by 5 bases, with 7 bases between the two germline ends. Combining the CDR3 with reference TRBV19 and TRBJ2-5 gives the whole variable domain DGGITQSPKYLFRKEGQNVTLSCEQNLNHDAMYWYRQDPGQGLRLIYYSQIVNDFQKGDIAEGYSVSREKKESFPLTVTSAQKNPTAFYLCASRRRETQYFGPGTRLLVL.

There are a few counts of this clonotype. This rearrangement joins TRBV6-1 to TRBJ2-5; D uncertain. The CDR3 extends over 14 amino acids. Trimming took off 5 bases at V and 2 bases at J, with 12 bases between the two ends. The V gene's germline CDR1 is MNHNS and CDR2 SASEGT. For the CDR3, the DNA is TGTGCCAGCAGTCTTTGGAGAAAACAAGAGACCCAGTACTTC. Amino acid sequence: CASSLWRKQETQYF.

This clonotype was observed a few times. The chain joins TRBV20-1 to TRBJ2-1; 7 bases agree with TRBD2. The CDR3 length is 13 residues. After removal of 3 bases from V and 4 bases from J, the junction contained 3 bases not matched to a gene. The germline gives CDR1 DFQATT, CDR2 SNEGSKA (reference sequence). The CDR3 spells CSASWREYNEQFF. The CDR3 nucleotides read TGCAGTGCTAGTTGGCGGGAGTACAATGAGCAGTTCTTC.

This clonotype came up a few times. Here the CDR3 reads CASRGDTGNTEAFF. The CDR3 nucleotides read TGCGCCAGCAGAGGGGACACGGGAAACACTGAAGCTTTCTTT. The chain joins TRBV10-2 to TRBJ1-1; perhaps TRBD1 as D (6 bases). This CDR3 is built from 14 residues. V was shortened by 6 bases and J by 2 bases, with 13 bases between the two germline ends. Germline assignment: CDR1 WSHSY and CDR2 SAAADI.

In its sample, this clonotype was seen a few times. The genes are TRBV14 and TRBJ2-5; 11 bases line up with TRBD2. This CDR3 has 16 amino acids. Germline CDR1 and CDR2: SGHDN and FVKESK. J gave up 3 bases and V 0 bases, and 3 bases lay outside the gene matches. The CDR3 reads CASSQDLAGGEETQYF. CDR3 nucleotides: TGTGCCAGCAGCCAAGATCTAGCGGGGGGCGAAGAGACCCAGTACTTC.

The sample holds many counts of this clonotype. CDR3 sequence (DNA): TGTGCCAGCAGCTTGTCTAGCGGGAAAGAGACCCAGTACTTC. Translation gives CASSLSSGKETQYF. The rearrangement uses TRBV11-2 and TRBJ2-5; 9 nucleotides agree with TRBD2. With 3 bases clipped from V and 3 bases from J, the junction kept 2 bases outside the gene matches. The germline V gene encodes CDR1 SGHAT and CDR2 FQNNGV. The CDR3 length is 14 residues.

The table lists this clonotype with many counts. The chain links TRBV18 to TRBJ2-1; D may match TRBD1 or TRBD2 (5 bases each). Germline CDR1 reads KGHSH; CDR2 reads LQKENI. With 3 bases removed from V and 2 bases from J, the gap between germline ends came to 11 bases. The CDR3 is made up of 15 amino acids. CDR3 bases: TGTGCCAGCTCACCGAGGGGAATTACCTACAATGAGCAGTTCTTC. Translation gives CASSPRGITYNEQFF.

This clonotype was seen many times. The chain links TRBV6-6 to TRBJ1-1, with unresolved D. The germline V gene encodes CDR1 MNHNY and CDR2 SVGAGI (reference sequence). The CDR3 totals 11 residues. The V and J ends lost 0 bases and 7 bases respectively, with 3 bases between them. The CDR3 loop reads CASSYSGEAFF. The DNA of the CDR3 is TGTGCCAGCAGTTACTCCGGTGAAGCTTTCTTT.

This clonotype has at least ten counts. V gene TRBV21-1 combines with J gene TRBJ2-7; the D call in the table, TRBD1, was not verified against the DNA. TRBV21-1 is shown as a pseudogene. The CDR3 contains 11 residues. In nucleotides, the CDR3 is TGTGCCAGCACCAGGGGTTACGAGCAGTACGTC. Protein: CASTRGYEQYV.

The CDR3 loop is CSVYGQGGGYTF. The CDR3 bases are TGCAGCGTCTACGGACAGGGTGGTGGCTACACCTTC. V gene TRBV29-1 combines with J gene TRBJ1-2, with TRBD1 identical over 8 bases. This CDR3 spans 12 amino acids. V dropped 6 bases and J dropped 7; count of bases not matched to a gene: 7. The germline V gene has CDR1 SQVTM and CDR2 ANQGSEA.

A few counts support this clonotype. The chain has TRBV10-2 and TRBJ2-5; maybe TRBD1 (5 bases). The CDR3 has 15 residues. The germline CDR1 and CDR2 sequences are WSHSY and SAAADI. Deletions cut 4 bases from V and 3 bases from J, with 15 bases between. DNA for the CDR3: TGCGCCAGCAGTGTGAACGGACAAACCGAAGAGACCCAGTACTTC. Translated, it gives CASSVNGQTEETQYF.

This clonotype came up a few times. V and J are TRBV5-4 and TRBJ2-3; weak D call: TRBD2 (6 bases). Per the germline V gene, CDR1 is SGHNT and CDR2 is YYREEE (reference sequence). V lost 6 bases to trimming and J lost 0 bases, with 14 bases between them. CDR3 length: 15 amino acids. The CDR3 is CASTGGGTSTDTQYF. The DNA for the CDR3 is TGTGCCAGCACCGGGGGTGGGACTAGCACAGATACGCAGTATTTT.

This clonotype turned up a few times. The junction differs from germline at one of its ends, possibly a read error. The chain combines TRBV19 with TRBJ2-5, with TRBD2 identical over 8 bases. The CDR3 is made up of 15 amino acids. Germline V gene data show CDR1 as LNHDA and CDR2 as SQIVND (reference sequence). CDR3 coding DNA: TGTGCCAGTAGAAGCTTAGCGGGGAAAAGAGAGGCCCAGTACTTC. Amino acid sequence: CASRSLAGKREAQYF.

This clonotype was observed a handful of times. The chain carries TRBV24-1 and TRBJ2-5; no clear D. The CDR3 runs 15 residues. From germline, CDR1 is KGHDR and CDR2 SFDVKD. Trimming pared 2 bases from V and 1 base from J, leaving 10 bases between. The CDR3 bases are TGTGCCACCAGTGATTCCACCCAAATCCAAGAGACCCAGTACTTC. Encoded protein: CATSDSTQIQETQYF.

The chain employs TRBV20-1 and TRBJ2-5, with 11 nucleotides matching TRBD2. The junction had 5 bases not matched to a gene; V was cut back by 6 bases and J by 2 bases. Germline V lookup: CDR1 DFQATT, CDR2 SNEGSKA (reference sequence). CDR3 length: 14 residues. The CDR3 region has the DNA TGCAGTGCCCATACTAGCGGGGGACAAGAGACCCAGTACTTC. This gives the protein CSAHTSGGQETQYF.

The chain couples TRBV13 to TRBJ2-6; possible D gene TRBD1, 6 bases. The CDR3 loop spans 17 amino acids. The germline V gene encodes CDR1 PRHDT and CDR2 FYEKMQ (reference sequence). V was shortened by 4 bases and J by 4 bases, with 17 bases between the two germline ends. CDR3 amino acids: CASSSATGRIGANVLTF. The CDR3 nucleotides read TGTGCCAGCAGCTCAGCAACAGGGAGAATAGGGGCCAACGTCCTGACTTTC. The full variable domain, rest sourced from reference TRBV13 and TRBJ2-6, is AAGVIQSPRHLIKEKRETATLKCYPIPRHDTVYWYQQGPGQDPQFLISFYEKMQSDKGSIPDRFSAQQFSDYHSELNMSSLELGDSALYFCASSSATGRIGANVLTFGAGSRLTVL.

This chain uses TRBV30 with TRBJ1-6; D is unresolved. CDR1 is GTSNPN and CDR2 is SVGIG in the germline V gene (reference sequence). V was clipped by 0 bases and J by 7 bases, with 13 bases between them. CDR3 size: 15 residues. In nucleotides, the CDR3 is TGTGCCTGGAGTGTACCCGGGGTTGGAAATTCACCCCTCCACTTT. This sequence encodes CAWSVPGVGNSPLHF.

This clonotype has a count of ten or more. The V and J genes are TRBV2 and TRBJ2-1; D is ambiguous. This CDR3 spans 15 amino acids. V was shortened by 2 bases and J by 6 bases, with 14 bases between the two germline ends. Germline loops: CDR1 SNHLY, CDR2 FYNNEI. The CDR3 sequence: CASSEYAVGPNEQFF. DNA for the CDR3: TGTGCCAGCAGTGAATACGCCGTAGGGCCCAATGAGCAGTTCTTC.

The genes are TRBV9 and TRBJ2-6, with a weak D call TRBD2 (5 bases). Germline CDR1 SGDLS, CDR2 YYNGEE. V shed 4 bases and J shed 3 bases, with 11 bases lying between them. The CDR3 totals 15 residues. Here the CDR3 DNA reads TGTGCCAGCAGCTCCGGGATCTTTGGGGCCAACGTCCTGACTTTC. This translates into CASSSGIFGANVLTF.

This clonotype was seen ten or more times. The rearrangement uses TRBV24-1 and TRBJ2-2, with a weak D call TRBD2 (6 bases). Trimming left V 7 bases short and J 4 bases short, with 12 bases between. Per germline, CDR1 KGHDR and CDR2 SFDVKD. CDR3 length equals 14 residues. The chain's CDR3 is CATSGRERTGELFF. The CDR3 nucleotides read TGTGCCACCAGCGGGCGGGAACGCACCGGGGAGCTGTTTTTT.

This clonotype occurred many times. The chain uses TRBV29-1 and TRBJ2-6; 7 bases match TRBD1. Unmatched junction bases numbered 4, after V lost 5 bases and J lost 0 bases. This CDR3 region has 15 residues. Germline-derived CDR1 and CDR2 are SQVTM and ANQGSEA. The CDR3 reads CSVKTGSSGANVLTF. CDR3 bases: TGCAGCGTTAAGACAGGGAGCTCTGGGGCCAACGTCCTGACTTTC.

The chain is built from TRBV5-6 and TRBJ2-4; D is ambiguous. CDR3 length equals 17 residues. Germline V gene sequence: CDR1 SGHDT, CDR2 YYEEEE. V lost 2 bases to trimming and J lost 2 bases, with 17 bases between them. CDR3 sequence: CASSLLTNMGTKNIQYF. The CDR3 nucleotides are TGTGCCAGCAGCTTACTCACAAACATGGGAACCAAAAACATTCAGTACTTC.

This clonotype came up a few times. V usage is TRBV4-1 and J usage is TRBJ1-5; D call uncertain. Trimming left V 0 bases short and J 5 bases short, with 5 bases between. Per germline, CDR1 MGHRA and CDR2 YSYEKL. The CDR3 consists of 13 residues. The CDR3 protein is CASSQDRDQPQHF. The CDR3 DNA is TGCGCCAGCAGCCAAGATAGGGATCAGCCCCAGCATTTT.

Here the CDR3 DNA reads TGCGCCAGCAGCCGCGGACAGGTTGGTTCCACAGATACGCAGTATTTT. Amino acids: CASSRGQVGSTDTQYF. This sequence joins TRBV5-1 and TRBJ2-3; TRBD1 matches 7 bases. CDR1 is SGHRS, CDR2 YFSETQ, per germline. V was clipped by 4 bases and J by 2 bases; unmatched bases: 10. CDR3 size: 16 residues.

The genes are TRBV12-3 or TRBV12-4 and TRBJ2-1; the D gene could be TRBD1 or TRBD2 (5 bases each). The V gene lost 1 base and the J gene lost 1 base, with 17 bases spanning the gap. The CDR3 length is 18 residues. The CDR3 protein is CASSLVVSGGGSYNEQFF. The CDR3 DNA reads TGTGCCAGCAGTTTAGTTGTCTCCGGTGGGGGTTCCTACAATGAGCAGTTCTTC.

The chain recombines TRBV6-5 with TRBJ2-2, with D unclear. The CDR3 spans 14 residues. Trimming took 8 bases from V and 6 from J, leaving 16 bases between them. CDR1 MNHEY and CDR2 SVGAGI come from the germline V gene. The CDR3 is CASLKDGRAGELFF. CDR3 in DNA: TGTGCCAGCCTTAAGGACGGCCGGGCCGGGGAGCTGTTTTTT.

This chain connects TRBV29-1 to TRBJ1-3; 7 positions match TRBD1. Germline assignment: CDR1 SQVTM and CDR2 ANQGSEA. The CDR3 consists of 13 residues. Losses at the gene ends were 2 bases for V and 2 bases for J; bases not matched to a gene: 0. CDR3 protein: CSVEQGAGNTIYF. CDR3 bases: TGCAGCGTTGAACAGGGGGCTGGAAACACCATATATTTT.

V gene TRBV27 combines with J gene TRBJ2-5; D assignment may be TRBD1 or TRBD2 (5 bases each). Trimming took 2 bases from V and 4 from J, leaving 14 bases between them. From germline, CDR1 is MNHEY and CDR2 SMNVEV (reference sequence). The CDR3 has 15 residues. CDR3 sequence: CASSLEGILPETQYF. DNA for the CDR3: TGTGCCAGCAGTTTAGAGGGGATTTTGCCAGAGACCCAGTACTTC.

This clonotype was seen a few times. The chain employs TRBV4-1 and TRBJ2-1, with D possibly being TRBD1 (6 bases). CDR1 is MGHRA, CDR2 YSYEKL, per germline. V was pared by 1 base and J by 12 bases, with 19 bases between. The CDR3 loop spans 15 amino acids. CDR3 amino acids: CASSQGSSTGWSQFF. DNA of the CDR3: TGCGCCAGCAGCCAAGGATCATCAACAGGGTGGTCGCAGTTCTTC.

This clonotype was recorded many times. V is TRBV19 and J is TRBJ1-4; D is possibly TRBD1 (5 bases). Germline V gene lookup returns CDR1 LNHDA and CDR2 SQIVND (reference sequence). The CDR3 spans 17 residues. Trimming stripped 5 bases from V and 0 bases from J, with 16 bases between. The CDR3 protein is CASSRTTGLATNEKLFF. CDR3 DNA sequence: TGTGCCAGTAGTCGAACAACAGGACTTGCAACTAATGAAAAACTGTTTTTT. The complete variable domain, with remaining parts taken from reference TRBV19 and TRBJ1-4, reads DGGITQSPKYLFRKEGQNVTLSCEQNLNHDAMYWYRQDPGQGLRLIYYSQIVNDFQKGDIAEGYSVSREKKESFPLTVTSAQKNPTAFYLCASSRTTGLATNEKLFFGSGTQLSVL.